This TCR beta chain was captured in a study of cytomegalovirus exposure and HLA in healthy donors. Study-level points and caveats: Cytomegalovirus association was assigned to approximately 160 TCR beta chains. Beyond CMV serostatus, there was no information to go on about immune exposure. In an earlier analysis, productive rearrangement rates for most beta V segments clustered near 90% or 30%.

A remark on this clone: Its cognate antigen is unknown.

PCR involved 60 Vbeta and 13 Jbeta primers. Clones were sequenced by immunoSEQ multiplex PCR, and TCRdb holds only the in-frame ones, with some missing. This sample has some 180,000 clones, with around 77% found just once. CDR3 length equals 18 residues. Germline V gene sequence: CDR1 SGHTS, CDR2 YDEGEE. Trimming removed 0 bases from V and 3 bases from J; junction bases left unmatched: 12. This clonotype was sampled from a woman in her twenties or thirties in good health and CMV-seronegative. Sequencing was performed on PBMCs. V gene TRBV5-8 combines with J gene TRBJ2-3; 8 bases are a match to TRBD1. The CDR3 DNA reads TGTGCCAGCAGCTTGGCGCCTCCCGGACAGGGTGGAACAGATACGCAGTATTTT. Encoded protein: CASSLAPPGQGGTDTQYF.